These 30 T cell receptor beta chains came from one sample sequenced in a study of T cell responses to AZD1222 COVID-19 vaccine. TCRdb keeps only in-frame clones here, not all; method: immunoSEQ multiplex PCR. The sample yields 150,000 to 200,000 clones, around 93% seen once. The specimen was peripheral blood, collected on day 0 of AZD1222 vaccination. Receptors originate from an adult in good health.

This clone was detected only once. This rearrangement joins TRBV15 to TRBJ1-6, with D tentatively TRBD1 (5 bases). Germline values: CDR1 LNHNV, CDR2 YYDKDF (reference sequence). CDR3 size: 16 residues. V dropped 0 bases and J dropped 4 bases, with 10 bases sitting between them. CDR3 sequence reads: CATSRDRGTYNSPLHF. As DNA, the CDR3 is TGTGCCACCAGCAGAGATCGGGGGACGTATAATTCACCCCTCCACTTT. The whole variable domain, filled in from reference TRBV15 and TRBJ1-6, reads DAMVIQNPRYQVTQFGKPVTLSCSQTLNHNVMYWYQQKSSQAPKLLFHYYDKDFNNEADTPDNFQSRRPNTSFCFLDIRSPGLGDTAMYLCATSRDRGTYNSPLHFGNGTRLTVT.

V is TRBV6-2 or TRBV6-3 and J is TRBJ1-1; D gene uncertain. Trimming removed 6 bases from V and 3 bases from J, with 11 bases in between. The CDR3 is made up of 13 amino acids. The V gene's germline CDR1 is MNHEY and CDR2 SVGEGT. CDR3 residues: CASSLQEYTEAFF. In nucleotides, the CDR3 is TGTGCCAGCAGCCTCCAGGAGTACACTGAAGCTTTCTTT.

This chain joins TRBV6-2 or TRBV6-3 and TRBJ2-7; D not certain. V lost 6 bases and J 7 bases, leaving 10 bases between the germline ends. This CDR3 spans 11 amino acids. Germline lookup yields CDR1 MNHEY and CDR2 SVGEGT. The CDR3 loop reads CASSLKGEQYF. CDR3 sequence (DNA): TGTGCCAGCAGCCTCAAGGGAGAGCAGTACTTC.

This clone was recorded only once. The chain carries TRBV27 and TRBJ2-3; D call uncertain. With 3 bases removed from V and 1 base from J, the gap between germline ends came to 5 bases. Germline V gene sequence: CDR1 MNHEY, CDR2 SMNVEV (reference sequence). The CDR3 loop spans 13 amino acids. The CDR3 loop reads CASSFSGTDTQYF. CDR3 DNA sequence: TGTGCCAGCAGTTTCTCGGGCACAGATACGCAGTATTTT.

The chain links TRBV28 to TRBJ1-2; possibly TRBD1 for D (5 bases). Trimming cost V 7 bases and J 7 bases, with 19 bases left between them. Per the germline V gene, CDR1 is MDHEN and CDR2 is SYDVKM. The CDR3 has 14 residues. Here the CDR3 reads CASTRQHSWGGYTF. In nucleotides, the CDR3 is TGTGCCAGCACCCGACAGCACTCCTGGGGTGGCTACACCTTC.

The gene calls are TRBV2 and TRBJ2-1, with 7 bases lining up with TRBD2. J gave up 5 bases and V 7 bases, and 5 bases lay outside the gene matches. Germline loops: CDR1 SNHLY, CDR2 FYNNEI. The CDR3 consists of 13 residues. CDR3 sequence: CASNPSGHNEQFF. The CDR3 nucleotides read TGTGCCAGCAATCCTAGCGGCCACAATGAGCAGTTCTTC.

V is TRBV7-9 and J is TRBJ1-5; D is uncertain. V was shortened by 4 bases and J by 7 bases, with 11 bases between the two germline ends. This CDR3 contains 13 residues. The germline V gene encodes CDR1 SEHNR and CDR2 FQNEAQ (reference sequence). CDR3 nucleotide sequence: TGTGCCAGCAGCTCCGAAGTTGGGCAGCCCCAGCATTTT. Translation: CASSSEVGQPQHF.

This chain uses TRBV19 with TRBJ2-3; D remains unclear. The CDR3 sequence is 14 residues long. Trimming pared 7 bases from V and 3 bases from J, leaving 14 bases between. CDR1 is LNHDA and CDR2 is SQIVND in the germline V gene (reference sequence). The CDR3: CASKLGVGTDTQYF. CDR3 in DNA: TGTGCCAGTAAGCTAGGTGTGGGGACAGATACGCAGTATTTT.

The chain uses TRBV4-1 and TRBJ1-2; 8 nucleotides agree with TRBD1. CDR3 length equals 14 residues. V dropped 4 bases and J dropped 8; count of bases not matched to a gene: 9. Per germline, CDR1 MGHRA and CDR2 YSYEKL. CDR3 sequence (DNA): TGCGCCAGCAGCCGGACAGGGATCGTTGAGGGCTACACCTTC. This codes for CASSRTGIVEGYTF.

The genes are TRBV12-3 or TRBV12-4 and TRBJ2-1; D gene uncertain. This CDR3 contains 11 residues. V was trimmed by 3 bases and J by 15 bases, leaving 12 bases between them. CDR3 nucleotides: TGTGCCAGCAGTTTTGGCACAAATACGTTCTTC. Its protein product is CASSFGTNTFF.

The rearrangement uses TRBV7-6 and TRBJ2-3, with D tentatively TRBD2 (5 bases). V dropped 0 bases and J dropped 1 base, with 8 bases sitting between them. The CDR3 spans 15 residues. Germline values: CDR1 SGHVS, CDR2 FNYEAQ. The CDR3 DNA sequence: TGTGCCAGCAGCTTAGCGGGAGCACGCACAGATACGCAGTATTTT. This encodes CASSLAGARTDTQYF.

This clone was recorded once. The chain combines TRBV9 with TRBJ2-3; TRBD1 aligns across 9 bases. Trimming at V came to 1 base and at J to 2 bases, leaving 11 bases not matched to a gene. This CDR3 region has 18 residues. Germline lookup yields CDR1 SGDLS and CDR2 YYNGEE. CDR3 DNA sequence: TGTGCCAGCAGCGTACCGGGACAGGGATTTGACGACACAGATACGCAGTATTTT. Translated, it gives CASSVPGQGFDDTDTQYF.

This chain joins TRBV5-6 and TRBJ1-2, with a weak D call TRBD1 (6 bases). Trimming stripped 4 bases from V and 5 bases from J, with 15 bases between. The CDR3 covers 14 residues. Per the germline V gene, CDR1 is SGHDT and CDR2 is YYEEEE. Here the CDR3 DNA reads TGTGCCAGCAGCGTGCAGGGGCATCGGTATGGCTACACCTTC. Translating gives CASSVQGHRYGYTF.

The CDR3 DNA is TGTGCCAGCAGCGACCCCGCGGGGGTCGGAAGCTCCTACAATGAGCAGTTCTTC. Translating it yields CASSDPAGVGSSYNEQFF. This chain joins TRBV9 and TRBJ2-1; TRBD2 aligns across 7 bases. CDR3 length: 18 amino acids. V gave up 3 bases and J gave up 0 bases; unmatched junction bases: 12. Germline V gives CDR1 SGDLS, CDR2 YYNGEE.

V gene TRBV5-6 combines with J gene TRBJ2-3; 8 positions agree with TRBD1. Germline V gene data show CDR1 as SGHDT and CDR2 as YYEEEE. After removal of 0 bases from V and 6 bases from J, the junction contained 6 bases not matched to a gene. The CDR3 runs to 15 residues. This CDR3 reads CASSLGTGTRDTQYF. The CDR3 DNA reads TGTGCCAGCAGCTTGGGGACAGGGACGAGGGATACGCAGTATTTT.

The rearrangement uses TRBV6-6 and TRBJ2-3; D possibly corresponds to TRBD1 (6 bases). The V end lost 8 bases, the J end lost 4 bases, and 16 bases lay between the germline ends. The CDR3 runs 14 residues. CDR1 is MNHNY, CDR2 SVGAGI, per germline (reference sequence). CDR3 sequence: CASPPGRGADTQYF. As DNA, the CDR3 is TGTGCCAGCCCACCGGGCAGGGGCGCAGATACGCAGTATTTT.

The V and J genes are TRBV7-2 and TRBJ1-1, with no clear D. Trimming shortened V by 4 bases and J by 7 bases, and 10 bases separated the two germline ends. CDR1 SGHTA and CDR2 FQGNSA come from the germline V gene. This CDR3 is built from 12 residues. The CDR3 spells CASSWTGGEAFF. DNA of the CDR3: TGTGCCAGCAGCTGGACGGGAGGTGAAGCTTTCTTT.

This chain uses TRBV20-1 with TRBJ2-5, with D hard to call. Per the germline V gene, CDR1 is DFQATT and CDR2 is SNEGSKA (reference sequence). The germline V and J ends were trimmed by 3 bases and 5 bases, with 10 bases remaining between them. The CDR3 length is 12 residues. CDR3 sequence (DNA): TGCAGTGCTAGTTTAGCATTGGAGACCCAGTACTTC. Protein: CSASLALETQYF.

This chain links TRBV7-6 with TRBJ2-3; 8 nucleotides align to TRBD2. Germline assignment: CDR1 SGHVS and CDR2 FNYEAQ. Trimming removed 4 bases from V and 5 bases from J; junction bases left unmatched: 5. The CDR3 spans 14 residues. The CDR3: CASSSPSGGDTQYF. The DNA for the CDR3 is TGTGCCAGCAGCTCCCCCAGCGGGGGAGATACGCAGTATTTT.

This sequence joins TRBV10-3 and TRBJ1-2; D possibly corresponds to TRBD1 (6 bases). The CDR3 runs 14 residues. Trimming cost V 3 bases and J 7 bases, with 15 bases left between them. Germline CDR1 is ENHRY and CDR2 is SYGVKD. CDR3 nucleotides: TGTGCCATCAGTGACCCGGGGGCCGCGGGTGGCTACACCTTC. Protein: CAISDPGAAGGYTF.

The chain recombines TRBV7-8 with TRBJ2-7, with TRBD1 matching over 7 bases. The CDR3 runs to 14 residues. J was trimmed by 6 bases and V by 4 bases; bases with no gene match: 9. CDR1 and CDR2 (germline): SGHVS, FQNEAQ. CDR3 sequence (DNA): TGTGCCAGCAGCTCGCTACAGGGGTGGGTCGAGCAGTACTTC. Translated: CASSSLQGWVEQYF.

The chain combines TRBV20-1 with TRBJ1-5, with 7 bases aligning to TRBD1. CDR3 length: 14 amino acids. J was trimmed by 6 bases and V by 3 bases; bases with no gene match: 8. Germline values: CDR1 DFQATT, CDR2 SNEGSKA (reference sequence). The CDR3 spells CSASGAGGGQPQHF. In nucleotides, the CDR3 is TGCAGTGCTAGTGGGGCAGGGGGAGGTCAGCCCCAGCATTTT.

This chain connects TRBV30 to TRBJ2-3; 7 bases match TRBD1. CDR1 is GTSNPN and CDR2 is SVGIG in the germline V gene (reference sequence). The CDR3 totals 14 residues. V shed 1 base and J 3 bases; nucleotides not matched to a gene: 4. CDR3 region: CAWSEGARTDTQYF. DNA for the CDR3: TGTGCCTGGAGTGAGGGGGCTCGTACAGATACGCAGTATTTT. Supplemented by reference TRBV30 and TRBJ2-3, the full variable domain reads SQTIHQWPATLVQPVGSPLSLECTVEGTSNPNLYWYRQAAGRGLQLLFYSVGIGQISSEVPQNLSASRPQDRQFILSSKKLLLSDSGFYLCAWSEGARTDTQYFGPGTRLTVL.

The genes are TRBV4-1 and TRBJ1-4; TRBD1 matches 7 bases. J lost 3 bases, V lost 2 bases, and 3 bases had no gene match. This CDR3 spans 15 amino acids. CDR1 MGHRA and CDR2 YSYEKL come from the germline V gene. The CDR3 reads CASSQWGTANEKLFF. The DNA of the CDR3 is TGCGCCAGCAGCCAATGGGGGACAGCTAATGAAAAACTGTTTTTT.

The chain recombines TRBV5-8 with TRBJ2-1, with D unclear. V lost 1 base and J lost 12, with 20 bases in between. CDR1 and CDR2 from the germline V gene are SGHTS and YDEGEE. The CDR3 loop spans 15 amino acids. CDR3 sequence (DNA): TGTGCCAGCAGCTTGAGGTCTGCCTCCGGGTGGGTGCAGTTCTTC. It yields the protein CASSLRSASGWVQFF.

The chain links TRBV30 to TRBJ1-5; maybe TRBD1 (6 bases). V was pared by 5 bases and J by 2 bases, with 13 bases between. The germline V gene encodes CDR1 GTSNPN and CDR2 SVGIG (reference sequence). The CDR3 has 14 amino acids. CDR3: CAWEQGGGNQPQHF. Written as DNA, the CDR3 is TGTGCCTGGGAACAGGGAGGAGGCAATCAGCCCCAGCATTTT.

The chain combines TRBV25-1 with TRBJ2-1; TRBD1 or TRBD2 may be the D gene (5 bases each). V lost 2 bases and J 5 bases, leaving 10 bases between the germline ends. There are 14 residues in the CDR3. CDR1 is MGHDK, CDR2 SYGVNS, per germline. Here the CDR3 DNA reads TGTGCCAGCAGTGAAGAGGGGCAGCACAATGAGCAGTTCTTC. This encodes CASSEEGQHNEQFF.

This clone was found once. The chain couples TRBV29-1 to TRBJ1-2, with D tentatively TRBD1 (6 bases). The CDR3 is 11 residues long. V was trimmed by 7 bases and J by 2 bases, leaving 8 bases between them. From germline, CDR1 is SQVTM and CDR2 ANQGSEA. The CDR3 loop reads CSAGENYGYTF. DNA for the CDR3: TGCAGCGCAGGGGAGAACTATGGCTACACCTTC. Full variable domain (missing parts from reference TRBV29-1 and TRBJ1-2): SAVISQKPSRDICQRGTSLTIQCQVDSQVTMMFWYRQQPGQSLTLIATANQGSEATYESGFVIDKFPISRPNLTFSTLTVSNMSPEDSSIYLCSAGENYGYTFGSGTRLTVV.

The chain combines TRBV4-1 with TRBJ1-4; D remains unclear. The CDR3 is 16 amino acids. V shed 1 base and J shed 0 bases, with 9 bases lying between them. CDR1 MGHRA and CDR2 YSYEKL come from the germline V gene. CDR3 DNA: TGCGCCAGCAGCCAAGCACCCGGAACAACTAATGAAAAACTGTTTTTT. Amino acids: CASSQAPGTTNEKLFF.

The rearrangement links TRBV30 to TRBJ1-2; perhaps TRBD1 as D (6 bases). The CDR3 sequence is 15 residues long. Germline lookup yields CDR1 GTSNPN and CDR2 SVGIG (reference sequence). Trimming removed 4 bases from V and 7 bases from J, with 22 bases in between. In DNA form, the CDR3 reads TGTGCCTGGACCCTGTTTGGCAGGGGAGAGTTTGGCTACACCTTC. Its translation: CAWTLFGRGEFGYTF. Full variable domain (missing parts from reference TRBV30 and TRBJ1-2): SQTIHQWPATLVQPVGSPLSLECTVEGTSNPNLYWYRQAAGRGLQLLFYSVGIGQISSEVPQNLSASRPQDRQFILSSKKLLLSDSGFYLCAWTLFGRGEFGYTFGSGTRLTVV.